This T cell receptor beta chain was profiled in a study of blood T cell repertoires in COVID-19. Study-wide background: Samples of COVID-19 (acute and convalescent) were obtained from the United States, Italy and Spain. PBMCs, B-cell-depleted T cells, or T cells provided the cDNA or gDNA that made up the material.

In the original analysis: Reference gene primers were amplified, and this amplification served to estimate nucleated cell counts. Assay: immunoSEQ multiplex PCR; the TCRdb copy retains only in-frame clones and omits some. Clone size and V and J calls were adopted from that table, with D and trimming inferred from the DNA. The repertoire holds fewer than 300,000 clones, more than 70% seen once, with just under 1% in the top ten. CDR1 MNHEY and CDR2 SMNVEV come from the germline V gene (reference sequence). The ends lost 5 bases at V and 7 bases at J; junction bases unmatched: 4. The CDR3 length is 13 residues.

The chain joins TRBV27 to TRBJ2-2; 7 nucleotides line up with TRBD2. This receptor was identified in a woman in her 40s who had recovered from COVID-19. Material for sequencing was peripheral blood. In DNA form, the CDR3 reads TGTGCCAGCAGTAGCGGGATTCGCGGGGAGCTGTTTTTT. Protein: CASSSGIRGELFF.